A single sample gave rise to the 22 T cell receptor beta chains below, sequenced in a study of low-dose radiotherapy and immunotherapy resistance in tumors (dated by TCRdb to about 2022). The sequencer listed for this sample is Illumina MiniSeq. First-strand cDNA was synthesized with Superscript III and a set of TRAV- and TRBV-specific primers, covering both TCRalpha and TCRbeta chains. TCRs were amplified with Phusion for roughly 19 PCR cycles, with a constant-region primer paired with the adapter attached to the V primers. TCRdb redid the processing of the public reads, applying fastp at Q25 and MiXCR, and retained in-frame beta chains. CDR3 protein sequences are deduplicated, and each keeps its most common genes and DNA. The sample table holds tens of thousands of distinct CDR3 sequences, of which 9.4% were seen once. The ten largest clones represent 0.95% to 1.3% of the sample. The time point label for this specimen denotes: before trial treatment.

This specimen was PBMCs, taken before treatment. These receptors all come from a male donor with prostate cancer.

With regard to this clonotype: A far larger clone is just one base off, so this is likely a read error. The CDR3 nucleotides are TGTGCCAGCAGTTACTCGAAGGAACATCCGAACACCGGGGAGCTGTCTTTT. It translates to CASSYSKEHPNTGELSF. The chain recombines TRBV6-8 with TRBJ2-2; D perhaps matches TRBD2 (5 bases). The CDR3 is 17 amino acids. The V gene's germline CDR1 is MNHGY and CDR2 SAAAGT.

Ten or more counts support this clonotype. This chain joins TRBV19 and TRBJ2-3; unclear D gene. Germline V lookup: CDR1 LNHDA, CDR2 SQIVND (reference sequence). Trimming removed 7 bases at V and 2 bases at J, with 13 bases between. The CDR3 covers 14 residues. CDR3 region: CASKSAALTDTQYF. For the CDR3, the DNA is TGTGCCAGTAAGTCGGCGGCCCTCACAGATACGCAGTATTTT.

This clonotype occurred many times. The V and J genes are TRBV20-1 and TRBJ2-3, with 7 positions matching TRBD2. V trimming: 1 base; J trimming: 0 bases; junction bases outside the gene matches: 7. Looked up from germline, CDR1 is DFQATT and CDR2 is SNEGSKA (reference sequence). The CDR3 loop spans 16 amino acids. CDR3 coding DNA: TGCAGTGCTAGAGGGGGACTACCGACTAGCACAGATACGCAGTATTTT. This encodes CSARGGLPTSTDTQYF.

This clonotype came up many times. The chain has TRBV2 and TRBJ2-1, with 9 bases matching TRBD2. The junction had 4 bases not matched to a gene; V was cut back by 8 bases and J by 2 bases. The CDR3 is 14 amino acids. Germline CDR1 reads SNHLY; CDR2 reads FYNNEI. The CDR3 nucleotides read TGTGCCAGCGCGGGAGGGAGGGCCTACAATGAGCAGTTCTTC. Translation gives CASAGGRAYNEQFF.

The table lists this clonotype with many counts. V gene TRBV28 combines with J gene TRBJ2-2, with 8 bases matching TRBD1. The CDR3 contains 15 residues. Germline CDR1 is MDHEN and CDR2 is SYDVKM. After removal of 7 bases from V and 0 bases from J, the junction contained 4 bases not matched to a gene. The DNA for the CDR3 is TGTGCCAGCACTACAGGGGGATCGAACACCGGGGAGCTGTTTTTT. Amino acids: CASTTGGSNTGELFF.

This clonotype came up many times. J is TRBJ2-1 and V is TRBV12-3 or TRBV12-4, with 9 bases aligning to TRBD2. There are 14 residues in the CDR3. V lost 4 bases to trimming and J lost 5 bases; unmatched junction nucleotides: 3. CDR3 bases: TGTGCCAGCAGTTGGCCTAGCGGGGACAATGAGCAGTTCTTC. Translating it yields CASSWPSGDNEQFF.

This clonotype was counted a single time. A far larger clone is only one base removed, so a read error is likely. The chain is built from TRBV4-3 and TRBJ2-7; 7 nucleotides agree with TRBD2. Looked up from germline, CDR1 is LGHNA and CDR2 is YSLEER. V was clipped by 4 bases and J by 7 bases; unmatched bases: 13. This CDR3 spans 15 amino acids. This CDR3 is CASSRTRSSYNEQYF. The CDR3 coding sequence is TGCGCCAGCAGCCGGACTAGGAGCTCCTACAATGAGCAGTACTTC.

J is TRBJ1-5 and V is TRBV27; D is unclear. This CDR3 is built from 13 residues. Germline V lookup: CDR1 MNHEY, CDR2 SMNVEV (reference sequence). V lost 5 bases and J lost 7, with 12 bases in between. The CDR3 bases are TGTGCCAGCAGTCCTATGGTGGGCCAGCCCCAGCATTTT. Protein: CASSPMVGQPQHF.

This clonotype was seen ten or more times. The chain combines TRBV6-5 with TRBJ2-5, with D possibly being TRBD2 (6 bases). The V and J ends lost 4 bases and 4 bases respectively, with 13 bases between them. CDR3 length: 14 amino acids. Per germline, CDR1 MNHEY and CDR2 SVGAGI. CDR3 nucleotides: TGTGCCAGCAGTTGGGTGGAGGGGCGAGAGACCCAGTACTTC. It is translated as CASSWVEGRETQYF.

For this clonotype: A far larger clone is one base from this, pointing to a likely read error. The gene calls are TRBV27 and TRBJ2-5, with D perhaps given as TRBD1 or TRBD2 (6 bases each). Trimming took off 6 bases at V and 11 bases at J, with 22 bases between the two ends. CDR3 length: 14 amino acids. Per the germline V gene, CDR1 is MNHEY and CDR2 is SMNVEV (reference sequence). CDR3 loop: CASREGGNYNEQYF. CDR3 sequence (DNA): TGTGCCAGCAGGGAAGGGGGGAACTACAATGAGCAGTACTTC.

This clonotype was counted many times. The J gene is TRBJ1-5, the V gene TRBV2; no clear D. The CDR3 is 13 residues long. Trimming pared 8 bases from V and 0 bases from J, leaving 8 bases between. CDR1 SNHLY and CDR2 FYNNEI come from the germline V gene. This CDR3 is CASAGDSNQPQHF. The CDR3 nucleotides read TGTGCCAGCGCTGGGGATAGCAATCAGCCCCAGCATTTT.

This clonotype occurred many times. This chain connects TRBV12-3 or TRBV12-4 to TRBJ2-7, with D possibly being TRBD2 (5 bases). V was pared by 6 bases and J by 2 bases, with 14 bases between. The CDR3 runs 14 residues. CDR3 nucleotides: TGTGCCAGCAGCGCAGCACTAGTCCCCTACGAGCAGTACTTC. Encoded protein: CASSAALVPYEQYF.

This clonotype was recorded many times. This sequence joins TRBV5-1 and TRBJ2-7, with TRBD1 matching over 9 bases. V dropped 2 bases and J dropped 5; count of bases not matched to a gene: 5. Looked up from germline, CDR1 is SGHRS and CDR2 is YFSETQ. This CDR3 has 14 residues. Written as DNA, the CDR3 is TGCGCCAGCAGCTTCGGGACAGGGAAGAACGAGCAGTACTTC. It is translated as CASSFGTGKNEQYF. The variable domain in full, completed from reference TRBV5-1 and TRBJ2-7, reads KAGVTQTPRYLIKTRGQQVTLSCSPISGHRSVSWYQQTPGQGLQFLFEYFSETQRNKGNFPGRFSGRQFSNSRSEMNVSTLELGDSALYLCASSFGTGKNEQYFGPGTRLTVT.

In this sample, this clonotype turned up a few times. This chain links TRBV7-3 with TRBJ2-3; a possible D gene is TRBD1 (6 bases). The V end was cut by 4 bases, the J end by 3 bases, with 11 bases between. The CDR3 consists of 14 residues. Germline CDR1 is SGHTA and CDR2 is FQGTGA. This CDR3 reads CASSSGVRTDTQYF. The CDR3, as DNA: TGTGCCAGCAGCTCAGGGGTTCGGACAGATACGCAGTATTTT.

This clonotype was seen many times. The chain recombines TRBV19 with TRBJ1-3; TRBD1 agrees at 8 bases. This CDR3 region has 15 residues. V dropped 10 bases and J dropped 0; count of bases not matched to a gene: 8. Germline V CDR1 and CDR2: LNHDA, SQIVND (reference sequence). The CDR3 coding sequence is TGTGCCACCACCGGGACAGGAGCCTCTGGAAACACCATATATTTT. Encoded protein: CATTGTGASGNTIYF.

This clonotype showed up many times. This chain links TRBV19 with TRBJ2-2; possibly TRBD1 for D (6 bases). V lost 1 base, J lost 4 bases, and 16 bases lay in between. Looked up from germline, CDR1 is LNHDA and CDR2 is SQIVND (reference sequence). This CDR3 has 17 amino acids. The CDR3 here is CASSIGQSRGSTGELFF. CDR3 DNA: TGTGCCAGTAGTATAGGACAGAGCAGGGGATCCACCGGGGAGCTGTTTTTT. Together with reference TRBV19 and TRBJ2-2, the CDR3 gives the full variable domain: DGGITQSPKYLFRKEGQNVTLSCEQNLNHDAMYWYRQDPGQGLRLIYYSQIVNDFQKGDIAEGYSVSREKKESFPLTVTSAQKNPTAFYLCASSIGQSRGSTGELFFGEGSRLTVL.

This clonotype was seen ten or more times. This chain connects TRBV7-8 to TRBJ2-3; TRBD1 matches at 7 bases. The CDR3 is 16 residues long. Germline-derived CDR1 and CDR2 are SGHVS and FQNEAQ. V trimming: 0 bases; J trimming: 7 bases; junction bases outside the gene matches: 10. The CDR3 DNA sequence: TGTGCCAGCAGCTTAGCGGGGACAGCGATCAGCTATACGCAGTATTTT. Translation: CASSLAGTAISYTQYF.

This clonotype has a count of ten or more. The chain employs TRBV20-1 and TRBJ1-3, with D tentatively TRBD1 (6 bases). Looked up from germline, CDR1 is DFQATT and CDR2 is SNEGSKA (reference sequence). The ends were cut back, 3 bases at V and 2 bases at J, with 17 bases in the middle. The CDR3 has 16 residues. The CDR3 DNA follows: TGCAGTGCTAGTCCCCCCAGGGGTATAGCTGGAAACACCATATATTTT. This translates into CSASPPRGIAGNTIYF.

This clonotype was counted a few times. The chain links TRBV6-8 to TRBJ2-7; 7 positions agree with TRBD2. With V trimmed by 2 bases and J by 1 base, 17 bases remained unmatched. CDR1 is MNHGY, CDR2 SAAAGT, per germline. This CDR3 contains 19 residues. The CDR3 reads CASSYVGASPGLGSYEQYF. CDR3 bases: TGTGCCAGCAGTTACGTTGGGGCGAGCCCCGGACTAGGTTCCTACGAGCAGTACTTC.

This clonotype was counted at least ten times. V is TRBV19 and J is TRBJ2-7; 7 bases match TRBD1. The length of the CDR3 is 14 residues. The V and J ends lost 4 bases and 4 bases, in that order; junction bases with no gene match: 7. Germline CDR1 reads LNHDA; CDR2 reads SQIVND (reference sequence). The CDR3 DNA reads as TGTGCCAGTAGTAGAAGGGACAGACTATACGAGCAGTACTTC. This encodes CASSRRDRLYEQYF.

Ten or more counts support this clonotype. This rearrangement joins TRBV30 to TRBJ1-5; D remains unclear. The germline V and J ends were trimmed by 6 bases and 0 bases, with 9 bases remaining between them. CDR1 GTSNPN and CDR2 SVGIG come from the germline V gene (reference sequence). CDR3 length: 13 residues. The CDR3 is CACSLDSNQPQHF. For the CDR3, the DNA is TGTGCCTGTTCACTGGATAGCAATCAGCCCCAGCATTTT.

This clonotype was picked up many times. This chain links TRBV29-1 with TRBJ2-5; D is unresolved. The CDR3 has 13 residues. Trimming took off 2 bases at V and 2 bases at J, with 9 bases between the two ends. Germline V gene lookup returns CDR1 SQVTM and CDR2 ANQGSEA. CDR3 sequence: CSVERTTQETQYF. CDR3 DNA: TGCAGCGTTGAACGGACCACTCAAGAGACCCAGTACTTC.